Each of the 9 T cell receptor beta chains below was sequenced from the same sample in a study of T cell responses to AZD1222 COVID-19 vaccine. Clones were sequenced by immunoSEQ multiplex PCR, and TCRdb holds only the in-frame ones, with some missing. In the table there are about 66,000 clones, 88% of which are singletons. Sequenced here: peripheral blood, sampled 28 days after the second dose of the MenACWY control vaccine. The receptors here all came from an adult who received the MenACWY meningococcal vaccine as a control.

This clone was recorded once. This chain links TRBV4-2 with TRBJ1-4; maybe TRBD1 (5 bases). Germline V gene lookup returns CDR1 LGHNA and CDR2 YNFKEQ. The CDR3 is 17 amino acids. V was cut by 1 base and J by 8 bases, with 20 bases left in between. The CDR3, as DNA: TGTGCCAGCAGCCAAGCCCCAGATGGGGCCCCCACCGAAAAACTGTTTTTT. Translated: CASSQAPDGAPTEKLFF.

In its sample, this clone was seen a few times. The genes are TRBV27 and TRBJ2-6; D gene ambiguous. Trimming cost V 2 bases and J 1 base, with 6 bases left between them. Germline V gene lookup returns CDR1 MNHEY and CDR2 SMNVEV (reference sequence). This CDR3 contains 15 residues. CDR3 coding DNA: TGTGCCAGCAGTTTAAAACGGTCTGGGGCCAACGTCCTGACTTTC. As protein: CASSLKRSGANVLTF.

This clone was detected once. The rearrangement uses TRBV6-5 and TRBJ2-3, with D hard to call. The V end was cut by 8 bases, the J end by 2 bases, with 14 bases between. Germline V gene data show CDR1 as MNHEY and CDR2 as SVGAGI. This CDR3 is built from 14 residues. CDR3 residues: CASESARPTDTQYF. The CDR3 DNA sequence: TGTGCCAGCGAGTCTGCGCGCCCCACAGATACGCAGTATTTT.

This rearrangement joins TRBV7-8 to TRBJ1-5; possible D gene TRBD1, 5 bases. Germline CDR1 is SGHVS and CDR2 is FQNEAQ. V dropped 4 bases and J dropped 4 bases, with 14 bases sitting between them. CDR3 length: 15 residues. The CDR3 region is CASSSYRSRNQPQHF. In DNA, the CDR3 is TGTGCCAGCAGCTCGTACAGGTCAAGAAATCAGCCCCAGCATTTT.

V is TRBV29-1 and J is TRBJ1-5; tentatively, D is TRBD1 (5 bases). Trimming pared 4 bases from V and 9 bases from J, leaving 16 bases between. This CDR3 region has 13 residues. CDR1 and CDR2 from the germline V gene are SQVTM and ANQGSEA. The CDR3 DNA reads TGCAGCGTTGGAGACAGTAAGGGACGGCCCCAGCATTTT. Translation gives CSVGDSKGRPQHF.

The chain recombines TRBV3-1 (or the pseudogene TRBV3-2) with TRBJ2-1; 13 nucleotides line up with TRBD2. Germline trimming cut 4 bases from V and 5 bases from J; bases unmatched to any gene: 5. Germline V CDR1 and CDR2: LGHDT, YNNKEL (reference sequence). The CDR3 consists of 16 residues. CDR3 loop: CASSLTGTSGDNEQFF. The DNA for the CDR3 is TGTGCCAGCAGCCTAACCGGGACTAGCGGGGACAATGAGCAGTTCTTC.

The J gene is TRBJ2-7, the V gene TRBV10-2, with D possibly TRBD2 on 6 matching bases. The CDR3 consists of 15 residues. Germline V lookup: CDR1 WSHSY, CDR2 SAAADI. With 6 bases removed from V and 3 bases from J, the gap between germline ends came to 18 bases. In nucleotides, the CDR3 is TGCGCCAGCAGCCCCGGGACTTGGGCAAACTACGAGCAGTACTTC. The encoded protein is CASSPGTWANYEQYF.

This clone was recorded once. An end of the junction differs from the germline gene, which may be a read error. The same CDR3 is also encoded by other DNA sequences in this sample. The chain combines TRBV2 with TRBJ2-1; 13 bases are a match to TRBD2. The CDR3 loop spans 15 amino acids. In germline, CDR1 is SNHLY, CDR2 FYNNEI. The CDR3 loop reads CASSEGLAGANEQFF. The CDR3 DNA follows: TGTGCCAGCAGCGAAGGACTAGCGGGGGCAAATGAGCAGTTCTTC.

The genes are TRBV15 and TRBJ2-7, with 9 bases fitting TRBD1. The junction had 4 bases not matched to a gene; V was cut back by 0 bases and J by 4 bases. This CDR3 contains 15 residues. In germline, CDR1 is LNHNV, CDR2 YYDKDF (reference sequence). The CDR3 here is CATSREGTGSYEQYF. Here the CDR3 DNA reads TGTGCCACCAGCAGAGAAGGGACAGGGTCTTACGAGCAGTACTTC. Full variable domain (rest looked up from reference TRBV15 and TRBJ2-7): DAMVIQNPRYQVTQFGKPVTLSCSQTLNHNVMYWYQQKSSQAPKLLFHYYDKDFNNEADTPDNFQSRRPNTSFCFLDIRSPGLGDTAMYLCATSREGTGSYEQYFGPGTRLTVT.